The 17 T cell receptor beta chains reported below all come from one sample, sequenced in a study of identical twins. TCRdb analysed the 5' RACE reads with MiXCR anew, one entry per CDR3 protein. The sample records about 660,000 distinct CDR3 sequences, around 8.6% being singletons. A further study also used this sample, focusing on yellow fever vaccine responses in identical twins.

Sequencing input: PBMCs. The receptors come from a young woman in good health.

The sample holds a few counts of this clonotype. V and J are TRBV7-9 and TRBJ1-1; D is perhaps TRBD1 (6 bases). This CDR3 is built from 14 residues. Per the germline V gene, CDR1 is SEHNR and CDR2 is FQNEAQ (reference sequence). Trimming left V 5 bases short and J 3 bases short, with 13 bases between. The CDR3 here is CASSQQGGHTEAFF. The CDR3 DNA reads TGTGCCAGCAGCCAACAGGGTGGGCACACTGAAGCTTTCTTT. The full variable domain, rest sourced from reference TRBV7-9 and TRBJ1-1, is DTGVSQNPRHKITKRGQNVTFRCDPISEHNRLYWYRQTLGQGPEFLTYFQNEAQLEKSRLLSDRFSAERPKGSFSTLEIQRTEQGDSAMYLCASSQQGGHTEAFFGQGTRLTVV.

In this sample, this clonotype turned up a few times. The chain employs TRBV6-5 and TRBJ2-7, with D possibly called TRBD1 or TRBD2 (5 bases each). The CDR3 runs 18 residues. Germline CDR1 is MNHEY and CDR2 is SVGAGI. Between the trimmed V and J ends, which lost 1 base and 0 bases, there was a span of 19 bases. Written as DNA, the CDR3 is TGTGCCAGCAGTTACTGGTACGGTGAGAGGGGCACCTCCTACGAGCAGTACTTC. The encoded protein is CASSYWYGERGTSYEQYF.

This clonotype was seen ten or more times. The CDR3 loop is CASRIQGSNYGYTF. The CDR3 DNA is TGTGCCAGCAGAATACAGGGATCCAACTATGGCTACACCTTC. The chain recombines TRBV12-3 or TRBV12-4 with TRBJ1-2, with D maybe TRBD1 (6 bases). Trimming removed 6 bases from V and 2 bases from J, with 13 bases in between. The CDR3 contains 14 residues.

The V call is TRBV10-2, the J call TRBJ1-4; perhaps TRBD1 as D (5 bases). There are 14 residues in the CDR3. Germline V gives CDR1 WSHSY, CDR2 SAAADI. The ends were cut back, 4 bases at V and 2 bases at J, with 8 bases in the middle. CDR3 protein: CASSGGGTNEKLFF. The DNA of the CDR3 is TGCGCCAGCAGTGGTGGGGGTACTAATGAAAAACTGTTTTTT.

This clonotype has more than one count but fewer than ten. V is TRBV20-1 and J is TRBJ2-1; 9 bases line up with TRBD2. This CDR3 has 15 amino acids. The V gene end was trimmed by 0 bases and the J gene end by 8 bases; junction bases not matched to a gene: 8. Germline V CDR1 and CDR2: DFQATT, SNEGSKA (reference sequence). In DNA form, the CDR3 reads TGCAGTGCTAGAGATGGGGGACTAGCATCCCATGAGCAGTTCTTC. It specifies CSARDGGLASHEQFF.

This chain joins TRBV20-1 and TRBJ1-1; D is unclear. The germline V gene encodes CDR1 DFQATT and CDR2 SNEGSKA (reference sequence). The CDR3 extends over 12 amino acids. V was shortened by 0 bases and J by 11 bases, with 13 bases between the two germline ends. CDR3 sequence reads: CSARDRLVRAFF. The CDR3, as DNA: TGCAGTGCTAGAGATCGGCTAGTGAGGGCTTTCTTT.

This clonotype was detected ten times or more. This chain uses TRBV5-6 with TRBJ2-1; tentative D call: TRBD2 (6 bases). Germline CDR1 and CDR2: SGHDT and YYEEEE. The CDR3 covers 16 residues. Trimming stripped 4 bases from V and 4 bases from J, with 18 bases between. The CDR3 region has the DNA TGTGCCAGCAGCCCTGCCGGGACTTCGCCATACAATGAGCAGTTCTTC. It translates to CASSPAGTSPYNEQFF.

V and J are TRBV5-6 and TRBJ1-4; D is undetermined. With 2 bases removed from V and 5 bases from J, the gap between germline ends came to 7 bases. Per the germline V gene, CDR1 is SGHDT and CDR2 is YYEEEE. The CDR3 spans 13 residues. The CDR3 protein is CASSLLVNEKLFF. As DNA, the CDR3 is TGTGCCAGCAGCTTATTAGTGAATGAAAAACTGTTTTTT.

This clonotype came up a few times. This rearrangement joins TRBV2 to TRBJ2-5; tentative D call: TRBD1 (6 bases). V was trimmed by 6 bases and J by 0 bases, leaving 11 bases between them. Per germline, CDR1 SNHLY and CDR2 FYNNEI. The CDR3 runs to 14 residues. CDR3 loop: CASRDRQYQETQYF. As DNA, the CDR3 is TGTGCCAGCAGGGACAGACAGTACCAAGAGACCCAGTACTTC.

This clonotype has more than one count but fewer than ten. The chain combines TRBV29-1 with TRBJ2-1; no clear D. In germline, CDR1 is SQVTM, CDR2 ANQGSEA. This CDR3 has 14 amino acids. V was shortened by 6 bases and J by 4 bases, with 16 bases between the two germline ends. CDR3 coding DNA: TGCAGCGTCCCGGGCCTTTCAATTTACAATGAGCAGTTCTTC. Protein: CSVPGLSIYNEQFF.

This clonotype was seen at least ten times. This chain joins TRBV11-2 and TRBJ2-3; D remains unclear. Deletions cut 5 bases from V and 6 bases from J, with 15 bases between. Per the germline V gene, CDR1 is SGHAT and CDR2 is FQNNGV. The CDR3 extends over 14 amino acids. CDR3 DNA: TGTGCCAGCAGCCCCGGTGGCCTCAGCGATACGCAGTATTTT. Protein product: CASSPGGLSDTQYF. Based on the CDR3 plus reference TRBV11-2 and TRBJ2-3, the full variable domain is EAGVAQSPRYKIIEKRQSVAFWCNPISGHATLYWYQQILGQGPKLLIQFQNNGVVDDSQLPKDRFSAERLKGVDSTLKIQPAKLEDSAVYLCASSPGGLSDTQYFGPGTRLTVL.

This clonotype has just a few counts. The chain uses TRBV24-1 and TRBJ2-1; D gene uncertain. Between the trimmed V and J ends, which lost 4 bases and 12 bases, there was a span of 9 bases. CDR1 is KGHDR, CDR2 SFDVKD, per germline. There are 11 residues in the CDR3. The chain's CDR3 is CATSDPLRQFF. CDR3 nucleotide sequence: TGTGCCACCAGTGACCCGTTAAGGCAGTTCTTC.

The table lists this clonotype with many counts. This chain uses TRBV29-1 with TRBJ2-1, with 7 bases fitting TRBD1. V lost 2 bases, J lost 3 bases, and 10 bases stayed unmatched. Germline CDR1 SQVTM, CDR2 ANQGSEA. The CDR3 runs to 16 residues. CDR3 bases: TGCAGCGTTGAACCCTCAGACAGGGTCAACTACAATGAGCAGTTCTTC. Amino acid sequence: CSVEPSDRVNYNEQFF.

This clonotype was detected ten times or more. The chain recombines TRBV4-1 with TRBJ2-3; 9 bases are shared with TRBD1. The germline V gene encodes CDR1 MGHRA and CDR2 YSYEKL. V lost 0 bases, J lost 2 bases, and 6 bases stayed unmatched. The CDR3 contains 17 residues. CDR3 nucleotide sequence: TGCGCCAGCAGCCAAGAAGGGACAGGGCTTAACACAGATACGCAGTATTTT. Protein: CASSQEGTGLNTDTQYF.

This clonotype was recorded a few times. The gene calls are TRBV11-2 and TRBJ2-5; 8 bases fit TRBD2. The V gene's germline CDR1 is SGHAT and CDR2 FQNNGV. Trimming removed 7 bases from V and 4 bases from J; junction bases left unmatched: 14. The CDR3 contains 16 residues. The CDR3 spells CASTLEPGGPRETQYF. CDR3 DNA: TGTGCCAGCACCCTAGAACCGGGGGGGCCTCGAGAGACCCAGTACTTC.

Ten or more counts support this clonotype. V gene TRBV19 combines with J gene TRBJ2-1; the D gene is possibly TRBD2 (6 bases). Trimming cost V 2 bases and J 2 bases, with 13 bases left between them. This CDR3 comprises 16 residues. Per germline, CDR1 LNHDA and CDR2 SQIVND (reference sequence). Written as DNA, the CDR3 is TGTGCCAGTAGTATATCCTCCGGGGGACCCTACAATGAGCAGTTCTTC. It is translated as CASSISSGGPYNEQFF.

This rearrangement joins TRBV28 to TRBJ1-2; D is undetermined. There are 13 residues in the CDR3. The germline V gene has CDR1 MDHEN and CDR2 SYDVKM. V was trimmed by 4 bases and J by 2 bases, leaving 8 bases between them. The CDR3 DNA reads TGTGCCAGCAGTTCGCAGGAAAACTATGGCTACACCTTC. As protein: CASSSQENYGYTF.